The entry below describes one T cell receptor beta chain. This clonotype was seen more than once but under ten times. Its cognate antigen has yet to be identified. No base-level quality is on record; no much larger clone is a single base apart. The TCR beta CDR3 regions were amplified from the RNA transcripts. The TCR CDR3 was subjected to a first round of RT-PCR using the HTBI primer set and the Qiagen OneStep RT-PCR kit. A second multiplex PCR round built the libraries, followed by size selection and purification. Libraries were sequenced paired-end with 100 bp reads on an Illumina HiSeq2000. As for how the authors treated the data: SOAPnuke was used to process the raw data, removing reads that contained adapters or uncalled bases, had a mean Phred below 15, or lacked an exact match to the constant primer or identifier. High-quality paired reads were merged using COPE v1.2.5, and each unique nucleotide sequence was defined as a clonotype. Clonotypes were aligned to IMGT TRBV, TRBD and TRBJ reference segments using MiTCR v1.1. The analysis was restricted to V-J combinations with a frequency above 0.0001, which together covered about 99% of the repertoires. The TCS score was defined as F50 (clonal expansion) divided by E x V (chaos), with BLOSUM62-based TCRdist calculated between CDR3 peptides within each V-J. Welch's t-statistics and random forest reduced roughly 500 V-J features to 13, which were used in a naive Bayes classifier (R e1071). TCRdb took the public reads, trimmed them with fastp at Q25, ran MiXCR for clone calling and kept in-frame beta chains. Here each entry gathers all rows of one CDR3 protein and keeps the most common genes and DNA. These V and J calls rely on TCRdb rather than the paper's analysis. The sample table holds about 380,000 distinct CDR3 sequences, of which roughly 20% were seen once. The biggest ten clones account for 35% to 45% of the sample.

The data are from a study of T cells in Graves' hyperthyroidism and ophthalmopathy (dated by TCRdb to between 2019 and 2020). Broadly, across the study: Peripheral blood samples were taken at the time of initial diagnosis, prior to any treatment. The 80 to 100 discovery patients were randomly divided into training and test sets at a 7:3 ratio. Prospective prediction of ophthalmopathy was tested in an independent validation cohort consisting of some 18 hyperthyroidism patients and about 17 patients who later progressed to ophthalmopathy. The paper reports TCR Vbeta CDR3 sequencing of some 140 peripheral blood samples: 43 ophthalmopathy, under 85 hyperthyroidism and approximately 17 progressor patients. In roughly six Graves' hyperthyroidism patients, the study also compared T-cell repertoires from thyroid tissue with T-cell repertoires from blood. A discovery cohort of about a hundred patients, about 40 with Graves' ophthalmopathy and approximately 57 with stable Graves' hyperthyroidism, was used to find distinguishing TCR V-J signatures. Once sampling was done, hyperthyroidism patients were given methimazole at a starting dose of 30 mg daily, whereas ophthalmopathy patients were given high-dose intravenous methylprednisolone.

Ophthalmopathy patients had moderately to severely active disease, with a Clinical Activity Score of 3 or more, a NOSPECS grade of 4 or more, and a disease duration of less than 3 months. Any patient with an uncontrolled infection, another autoimmune disease, pregnancy or lactation was excluded. Clinical symptoms, serum thyroxine and TRAb, thyroid ultrasound, and orbital computed tomography formed the basis for the diagnoses. PBMCs were separated from roughly 10 ml of fresh peripheral blood using Ficoll-Paque density gradient centrifugation. Total RNA was extracted with Trizol reagent, and quality was checked on an Agilent 2100 Bioanalyzer. What the research found in general, with its limitations: Sample size was not statistically predetermined, and investigators were not blinded to group allocation. During validation, the model predicted progression to ophthalmopathy a median of roughly six months ahead of onset, with around 70% sensitivity and about 75% specificity. Most expanded thyroid clonotypes (frequency above 0.001) were also detected in blood, a finding suggesting that blood repertoires may reflect thyroid immune responses. A 13 V-J signature model separated ophthalmopathy from stable hyperthyroidism, with around 91% sensitivity and 81.08% specificity in cross-validation and 80%/75% in testing.

Spanning cysteine to phenylalanine, the CDR3 consists of 14 amino acids. Just CDR3 DNA is preserved here, 42 bases in frame from base 1. CDR1 and CDR2, looked up from the germline V gene, are SGHRS and YFSETQ. The germline V and J ends show losses of 3 bases and 4 bases respectively, and no gene match explains 4 bases of the junction. The chain was built from TRBV5-1 and TRBJ2-3; a stretch of 8 junction bases matches TRBD1. This TCR came from a man between 18 and 35 years old with Graves' ophthalmopathy. The sequenced sample was blood. CDR3 loop: CASSSDRAPDTQYF. The bases are TGCGCCAGCAGCTCGGACAGGGCCCCAGATACGCAGTATTTT. Extended through the reference TRBV5-1 and TRBJ2-3 proteins, this CDR3 yields the full variable domain: KAGVTQTPRYLIKTRGQQVTLSCSPISGHRSVSWYQQTPGQGLQFLFEYFSETQRNKGNFPGRFSGRQFSNSRSEMNVSTLELGDSALYLCASSSDRAPDTQYFGPGTRLTVL.